This TCR beta chain appears in the sequencing data of a study of blood T cell repertoires in COVID-19. The germline CDR1 and CDR2 sequences are SGHNT and YENEEA. V lost 5 bases, J lost 5 bases, and 11 bases stayed unmatched. This CDR3 region has 15 residues. The assay was immunoSEQ multiplex PCR, and TCRdb's table has in-frame clones only and misses some. This sample has about 250,000 clones, with 75% to 95% found just once. This clone showed up just once. Sequencing was carried out using PBMCs or T cells enriched from blood (not recorded which). The receptor comes from a young woman who had recovered from COVID-19. The chain links TRBV11-3 to TRBJ1-2; 7 bases fit TRBD1. CDR3 residues: CASSQRTGQGYGYTF. The CDR3 DNA follows: TGTGCCAGCAGCCAGCGGACAGGCCAGGGGTATGGCTACACCTTC.